These T cell receptor beta chains were read from a single sample in a study of T cell repertoires in cytomegalovirus infection. TCRdb analysed the reads with MiXCR anew, one entry per CDR3 protein. Found here are roughly 100,000 distinct CDR3 sequences, approximately 15% of them singletons; the top ten hold approximately 7.6%. Material: PBMCs. Source of these receptors: a human donor in good health (CMV status not recorded). Some clones in this sample may be carry-over from other donors' samples. Each CDR3 is given without its conserved first and last residue. A D gene is named only where the DNA matches it firmly.

v_gene: TRBV30; d_gene: NA; CDR3aa: AWSVRFGVQPQH
v_gene: TRBV7-2; d_gene: NA; CDR3aa: ASSLSGALVNGYT
v_gene: TRBV19; d_gene: TRBD1; CDR3aa: ASSRGTDNSPLH
v_gene: TRBV12-3/TRBV12-4; d_gene: TRBD1; CDR3aa: ASSGTGAQDTQY
v_gene: TRBV7-2; d_gene: NA; CDR3aa: ASSSRPTVYEQY
v_gene: TRBV6-2/TRBV6-3; d_gene: NA; CDR3aa: ASSSRGEQY
v_gene: TRBV12-3/TRBV12-4; d_gene: NA; CDR3aa: ASSLGASPPYEQY
v_gene: TRBV7-2; d_gene: TRBD1; CDR3aa: ASSLRGQGSYGYT
v_gene: TRBV5-6; d_gene: TRBD2; CDR3aa: ASSFRTSGGVTQY
v_gene: TRBV3-1; d_gene: NA; CDR3aa: ASSYRAFAEAF
v_gene: TRBV7-3; d_gene: NA; CDR3aa: ASSLRSGQAFDGYT
v_gene: TRBV7-2; d_gene: NA; CDR3aa: ASSPNIGNTIY
v_gene: TRBV5-1; d_gene: TRBD2; CDR3aa: ASSLEGLGAYNVQF
v_gene: TRBV7-2; d_gene: NA; CDR3aa: ASSLAGLSTEAF
v_gene: TRBV7-6; d_gene: NA; CDR3aa: ASSPNVNSPGY
v_gene: TRBV13; d_gene: NA; CDR3aa: ASSLPVRGEDTEAF
v_gene: TRBV5-5; d_gene: NA; CDR3aa: ASSLYAQGVDYGYT
v_gene: TRBV20-1; d_gene: TRBD2; CDR3aa: SAGGSVDSGGMF
v_gene: TRBV7-9; d_gene: TRBD2; CDR3aa: ASSFSGGYEQY
v_gene: TRBV2; d_gene: NA; CDR3aa: ASNLSGGPYNEQF
v_gene: TRBV18; d_gene: TRBD1; CDR3aa: ASSRDRAYTGELF
v_gene: TRBV7-2; d_gene: NA; CDR3aa: ASSLERGRHSPLH
v_gene: TRBV7-8; d_gene: NA; CDR3aa: ASSFGTTGYSNQPQH
v_gene: TRBV28; d_gene: NA; CDR3aa: ASIPPGGSPDTQY
v_gene: TRBV7-2; d_gene: TRBD1; CDR3aa: ASSLQGALSTDTQY
v_gene: TRBV20-1; d_gene: TRBD1; CDR3aa: SATTGQGSSEAF
v_gene: TRBV4-1; d_gene: NA; CDR3aa: ASSLRQGPGAQH
v_gene: TRBV12-3/TRBV12-4; d_gene: NA; CDR3aa: ASSLRAGINQPQH
v_gene: TRBV5-3; d_gene: NA; CDR3aa: ASSLGPPPNTQY
v_gene: TRBV27; d_gene: NA; CDR3aa: ASRPQPADTQY
v_gene: TRBV25-1; d_gene: NA; CDR3aa: ASTERSEETQY
v_gene: TRBV6-5; d_gene: TRBD2; CDR3aa: ASTGSGGAPYEQY
v_gene: TRBV11-2; d_gene: NA; CDR3aa: ASSARRATRIQASYNEQF
v_gene: TRBV28; d_gene: TRBD1; CDR3aa: ASRIGGEETQY
v_gene: TRBV29-1; d_gene: NA; CDR3aa: SVLTDSSYEQY
v_gene: TRBV5-4; d_gene: NA; CDR3aa: SSSLKTSGSYNSPLH
v_gene: TRBV2; d_gene: NA; CDR3aa: ASSTWNFYNEQF
v_gene: TRBV5-5; d_gene: TRBD2; CDR3aa: ASSPVGGGYNEQF
v_gene: TRBV20-1; d_gene: TRBD1; CDR3aa: RASRGPEQF
v_gene: TRBV7-2; d_gene: NA; CDR3aa: DSSLWSQGDSPLH
v_gene: TRBV12-3/TRBV12-4; d_gene: NA; CDR3aa: ASSLADLWETQY
v_gene: TRBV7-6; d_gene: NA; CDR3aa: ASSLGTRISNTGELF
v_gene: TRBV28; d_gene: TRBD1; CDR3aa: ASNRGNEKLF
v_gene: TRBV7-2; d_gene: NA; CDR3aa: ASSLSPAADTQY
v_gene: TRBV6-2/TRBV6-3; d_gene: NA; CDR3aa: ASSPGLRIGEQY
v_gene: TRBV7-2; d_gene: TRBD1; CDR3aa: ASSSPPDRVADTQY
v_gene: TRBV6-2/TRBV6-3; d_gene: NA; CDR3aa: ASSYRRGTQY
v_gene: TRBV6-2/TRBV6-3; d_gene: TRBD2; CDR3aa: ASSEPTSGGRF
v_gene: TRBV7-2; d_gene: TRBD1; CDR3aa: ASLWDRGNTEAF
v_gene: TRBV4-1; d_gene: NA; CDR3aa: ASSPRESYEQY
v_gene: TRBV11-2; d_gene: TRBD1; CDR3aa: ASSLRDRVHT